This T cell receptor (beta chain) was found in a study of OX40 agonist ivuxolimab in advanced cancers. About the study: The drug used for patients, ivuxolimab, was an agonistic anti-OX40 (CD134) antibody. General study findings and limits: Averaging showed that CD8+ T cells had more expanded clones than CD4+ did.

Looked up from germline, CDR1 is MNHNS and CDR2 is SASEGT. Between the trimmed V and J ends, which lost 1 base and 3 bases, there was a span of 7 bases. The length of the CDR3 is 14 residues. Here immunoSEQ multiplex PCR was the method, and the copy in TCRdb shows in-frame clones only, minus some. This table holds some 94,000 clones, roughly 89% found once. For this clone: No antigen is known for it.

This sequence joins TRBV6-1 and TRBJ1-3, with D unresolved. Sequenced here: CD4+ or CD8+ T cells sorted from blood, sampled in a trial of the OX40 agonist ivuxolimab. The receptor comes from an adult with an advanced solid tumor such as melanoma, head and neck, liver or kidney cancer. The CDR3: CASSEGFDGNTIYF. CDR3 nucleotide sequence: TGTGCCAGCAGTGAAGGGTTTGATGGAAACACCATATATTTT.